This TCR beta chain appears in the sequencing data of a study of cytomegalovirus exposure and HLA in healthy donors. Of note for this clone: As yet, its antigen is unknown.

General study findings and limits: Analysis was carried out at a later point, and it linked a missense DCLRE1C variant to TCR beta V- and J-gene trimming. The authors reported that TCR beta sequences could predict HLA-A and HLA-B alleles. These predictions were accurate for most subjects in the first cohort. Clonal expansion, a later analysis showed, was greater in HLA-associated TCR beta chains than in equally common others.

The V end was cut by 0 bases, the J end by 2 bases, with 12 bases between. CDR1 is SGHNT and CDR2 is YENEEA in the germline V gene. The CDR3 spans 16 residues. The PCR made use of 60 Vbeta and 13 Jbeta primers. TCRdb's copy holds only in-frame clones and misses some; the assay was immunoSEQ multiplex PCR. Among about 140,000 clones listed, approximately 84% were seen once. V usage is TRBV11-3 and J usage is TRBJ2-3, with D possibly being TRBD1 (5 bases). The sequence came from a man aged 25-40 years in good health and CMV-seropositive. The sequencing input was PBMCs. The CDR3: CASSLDGHTTTDTQYF. The CDR3 DNA follows: TGTGCCAGCAGCTTAGATGGACACACTACCACAGATACGCAGTATTTT.